This TCR beta chain was recovered during a study of cytomegalovirus exposure and HLA in healthy donors. About the research overall: Earlier sequencing of some 190 million T cells yielded nearly 120 million unique TCR beta sequences.

Study-wide results and limits: Among the sequence variants, a highly shared cluster was likely an artifact of sequencing. Segments of the TCR beta V type were, in most cases, productive about 87% or about 30% of the time in an earlier analysis.

A remark on this clone: The antigen remains unidentified.

V lost 5 bases and J lost 9; bases outside the gene matches: 11. There are 14 residues in the CDR3. Germline V CDR1 and CDR2: GTSNPN, SVGIG (reference sequence). Primers included in the PCR were 60 Vbeta and 13 Jbeta primers. TCRdb's table, derived via immunoSEQ multiplex PCR, lists solely in-frame clones and lacks some. The sample shows about 80,000 clones, 70% to 80% of them seen only once. The sequenced sample was PBMCs. The V call is TRBV30, the J call TRBJ2-1; 9 bases are shared with TRBD1. The clonotype originates from a man younger than 40 in good health and CMV-seronegative. The CDR3 reads CAWEKGTGRSEQFF. As DNA, the CDR3 is TGTGCCTGGGAAAAGGGGACAGGGCGGAGTGAGCAGTTCTTC.